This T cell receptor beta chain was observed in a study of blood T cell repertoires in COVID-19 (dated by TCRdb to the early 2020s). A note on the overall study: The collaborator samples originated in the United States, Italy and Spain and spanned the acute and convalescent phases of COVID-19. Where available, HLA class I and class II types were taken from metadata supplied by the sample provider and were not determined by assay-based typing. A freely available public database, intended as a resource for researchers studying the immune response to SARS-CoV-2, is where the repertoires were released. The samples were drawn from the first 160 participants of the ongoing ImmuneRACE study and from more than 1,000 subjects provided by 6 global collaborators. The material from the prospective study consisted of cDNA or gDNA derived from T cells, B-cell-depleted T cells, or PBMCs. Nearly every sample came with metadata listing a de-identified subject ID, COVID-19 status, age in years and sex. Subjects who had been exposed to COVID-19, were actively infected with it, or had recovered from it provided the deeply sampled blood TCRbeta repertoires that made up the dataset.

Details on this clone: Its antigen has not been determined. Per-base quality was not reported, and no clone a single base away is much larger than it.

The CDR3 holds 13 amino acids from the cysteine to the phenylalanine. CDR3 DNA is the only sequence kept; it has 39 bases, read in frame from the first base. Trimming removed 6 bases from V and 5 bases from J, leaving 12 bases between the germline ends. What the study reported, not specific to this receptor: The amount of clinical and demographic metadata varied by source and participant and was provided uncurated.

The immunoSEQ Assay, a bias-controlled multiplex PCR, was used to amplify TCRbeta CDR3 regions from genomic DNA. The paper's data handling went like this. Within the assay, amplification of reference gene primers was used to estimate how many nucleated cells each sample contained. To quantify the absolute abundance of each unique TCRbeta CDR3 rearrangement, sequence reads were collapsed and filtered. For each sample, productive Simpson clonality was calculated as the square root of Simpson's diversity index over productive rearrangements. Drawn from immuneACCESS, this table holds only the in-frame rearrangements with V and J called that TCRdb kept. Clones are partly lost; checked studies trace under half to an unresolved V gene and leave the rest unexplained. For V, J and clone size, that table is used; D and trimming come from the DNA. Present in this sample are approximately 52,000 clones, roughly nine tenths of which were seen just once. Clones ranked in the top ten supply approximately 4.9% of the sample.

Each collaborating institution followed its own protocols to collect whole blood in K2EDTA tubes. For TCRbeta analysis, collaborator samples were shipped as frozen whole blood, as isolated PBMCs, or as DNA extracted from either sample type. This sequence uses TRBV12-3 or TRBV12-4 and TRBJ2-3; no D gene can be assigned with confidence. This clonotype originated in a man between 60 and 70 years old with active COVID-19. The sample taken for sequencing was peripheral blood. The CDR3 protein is CASSPTTQDTQYF. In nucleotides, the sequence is TGTGCCAGCAGCCCAACTACTCAAGATACGCAGTATTTT.